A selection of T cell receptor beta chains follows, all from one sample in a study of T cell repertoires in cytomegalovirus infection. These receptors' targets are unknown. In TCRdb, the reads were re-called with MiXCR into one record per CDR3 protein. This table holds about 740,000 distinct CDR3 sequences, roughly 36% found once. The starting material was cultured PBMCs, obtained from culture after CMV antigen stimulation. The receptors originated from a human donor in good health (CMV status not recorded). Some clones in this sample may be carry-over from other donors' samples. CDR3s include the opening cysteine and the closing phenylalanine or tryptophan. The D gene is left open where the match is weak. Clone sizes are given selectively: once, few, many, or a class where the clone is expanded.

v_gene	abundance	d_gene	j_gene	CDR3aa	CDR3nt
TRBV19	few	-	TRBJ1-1	CASSMVQLNTEAFF	TGTGCCAGTAGTATGGTTCAGCTGAACACTGAAGCTTTCTTT
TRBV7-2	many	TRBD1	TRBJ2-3	CASSLRRAGGDTQYF	TGTGCCAGCAGCTTACGACGAGCAGGGGGAGATACGCAGTATTTT
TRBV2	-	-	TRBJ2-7	CASSEQGPLYEQYF	TGTGCCAGCAGTGAACAAGGTCCCCTCTACGAGCAGTACTTC
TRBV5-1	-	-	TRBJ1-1	CASSFSGAESTEAFF	TGCGCCAGCAGCTTTTCAGGGGCTGAATCCACTGAAGCTTTCTTT
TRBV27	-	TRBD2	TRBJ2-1	CASRSGRGYNEQFF	TGTGCCAGTCGGAGCGGGAGGGGTTACAATGAGCAGTTCTTC
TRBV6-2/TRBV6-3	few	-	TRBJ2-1	CASTIGPHGEQFF	TGTGCCAGCACTATAGGGCCCCATGGTGAGCAGTTCTTC
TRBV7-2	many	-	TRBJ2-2	CASSLGGSGELFF	TGTGCCAGCAGCTTAGGTGGATCCGGGGAGCTGTTTTTT
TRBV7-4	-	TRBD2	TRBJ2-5	CASSLVPSGEETQYF	TGTGCCAGCAGCTTAGTTCCTAGCGGGGAAGAGACCCAGTACTTC
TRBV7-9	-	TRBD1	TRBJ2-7	CASSLGDRGSYEQYF	TGTGCCAGCAGCTTAGGAGACAGGGGGTCCTACGAGCAGTACTTC
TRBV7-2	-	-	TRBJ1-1	CASSPMYEAFF	TGTGCCAGCAGCCCCATGTATGAAGCTTTCTTT
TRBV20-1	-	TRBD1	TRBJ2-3	CSATRQGDTDTQYF	TGCAGTGCAACACGACAGGGGGACACAGATACGCAGTATTTT
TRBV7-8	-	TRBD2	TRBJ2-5	CASSLRLAGFQETQYF	TGTGCCAGCAGCTTACGACTAGCGGGTTTCCAAGAGACCCAGTACTTC
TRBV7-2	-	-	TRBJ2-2	CASSLSVSGELFF	TGTGCCAGCAGCTTATCTGTCAGCGGGGAGCTGTTTTTT
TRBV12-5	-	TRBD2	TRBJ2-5	CASGLGGLAGGQETQYF	TGTGCTAGTGGTTTGGGGGGACTAGCGGGCGGACAAGAGACCCAGTACTTC
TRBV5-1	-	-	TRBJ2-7	CASSLDDQGIVYEQYF	TGCGCTAGCAGCTTGGATGACCAGGGGATAGTTTACGAGCAGTACTTC
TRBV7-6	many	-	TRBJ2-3	CASSLTGGTDTQYF	TGTGCCAGCAGCTTAACGGGTGGCACAGATACGCAGTATTTT
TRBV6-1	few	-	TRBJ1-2	CASSEFGALYGYTF	TGTGCCAGCAGTGAATTCGGAGCTCTCTATGGCTACACCTTC
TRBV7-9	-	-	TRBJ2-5	CASSPPWGDQETQYF	TGTGCCAGCAGCCCTCCTTGGGGGGATCAAGAGACCCAGTACTTC
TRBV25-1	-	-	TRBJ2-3	CASRSKLLLGGTDTQYF	TGTGCCAGCAGGTCAAAGCTCCTCTTGGGGGGCACAGATACGCAGTATTTT
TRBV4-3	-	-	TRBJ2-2	CASSQVPGADTGELFF	TGCGCCAGCAGCCAAGTACCGGGGGCGGACACCGGGGAGCTGTTTTTT
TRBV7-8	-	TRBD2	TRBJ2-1	CASSTRTSGREGSYNEQFF	TGTGCCAGCAGCACTCGGACTAGCGGGAGGGAAGGCTCCTACAATGAGCAGTTCTTC
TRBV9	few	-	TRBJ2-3	CASSTTDVWGTDTQYF	TGTGCCAGCAGCACTACCGACGTCTGGGGCACAGATACGCAGTATTTT
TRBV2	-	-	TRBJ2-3	CASRGLISTDTQYF	TGTGCCAGCAGGGGACTGATTAGCACAGATACGCAGTATTTT
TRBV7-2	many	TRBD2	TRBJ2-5	CASSFLGASGGETQYF	TGTGCCAGCAGCTTCCTAGGCGCTAGCGGGGGAGAGACCCAGTACTTC
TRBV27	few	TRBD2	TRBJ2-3	CASSLPLAGGGTDTQYF	TGTGCCAGCAGTTTACCGCTAGCGGGAGGAGGCACAGATACGCAGTATTTT
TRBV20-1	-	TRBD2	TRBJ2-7	CSASGRAHEQYF	TGCAGTGCTAGCGGGAGGGCCCACGAGCAGTACTTC
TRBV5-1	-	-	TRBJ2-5	CATKTGREETQYF	TGCGCCACCAAGACAGGGAGGGAAGAGACCCAGTACTTC
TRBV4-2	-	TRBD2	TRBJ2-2	CASSQTRINLAGGSTGELFF	TGTGCCAGCAGCCAAACTCGGATTAACCTAGCGGGGGGGAGTACCGGGGAGCTGTTTTTT
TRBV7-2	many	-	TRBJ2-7	CASSLAQGDEQYF	TGTGCCAGCAGCTTAGCGCAGGGAGACGAGCAGTACTTC
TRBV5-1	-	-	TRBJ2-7	CASSGRARRLYEQYF	TGCGCCAGCAGCGGTAGGGCCCGGAGGCTATACGAGCAGTACTTC
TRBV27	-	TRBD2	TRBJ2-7	CASKVTGLAFYEQYF	TGTGCCAGCAAAGTAACGGGACTAGCGTTCTACGAGCAGTACTTC
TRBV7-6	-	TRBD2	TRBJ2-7	CASSETSGRPSGEQYF	TGTGCCAGCAGCGAGACTAGCGGGAGGCCCTCCGGCGAGCAGTACTTC
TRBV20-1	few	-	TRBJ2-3	CSARSVTADTQYF	TGCAGTGCTAGATCGGTGACTGCCGATACGCAGTATTTT
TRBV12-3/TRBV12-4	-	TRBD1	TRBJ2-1	CASRGTGISYNEQFF	TGTGCCAGCAGGGGGACAGGGATTTCCTACAATGAGCAGTTCTTC
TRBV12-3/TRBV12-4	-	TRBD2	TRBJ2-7	CASSPRLADYYEQYF	TGTGCCAGCAGCCCCAGACTAGCGGACTACTACGAGCAGTACTTC
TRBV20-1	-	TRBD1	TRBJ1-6	CSAIGQAPSSYNSPLHF	TGCAGTGCTATCGGACAGGCCCCGAGCTCCTATAATTCACCCCTCCACTTT